A selection of T cell receptor beta chains follows, all from one sample in a study of T cell responses to AZD1222 COVID-19 vaccine. Method: immunoSEQ multiplex PCR; TCRdb's copy keeps in-frame clones and lacks some. The sample contains approximately 130,000 clones, 88% of which appear only once. The sample here was peripheral blood, taken 28 days after the second AZD1222 dose. The receptors stem from an adult who received the AZD1222 COVID-19 vaccine. Each CDR3 is given with its conserved first and last residue. D genes are given only for firm matches. The size of a clone is reported for some rows only, either as once, few or many, or as a class for expanded clones.

j_call: TRBJ1-2
v_call: TRBV12-3/TRBV12-4
d_call: .
clone_size: once
cdr3_aa: CASSLNGHYGYTF
cdr3_nt: TGTGCCAGCAGTTTAAACGGACACTATGGCTACACCTTC

j_call: TRBJ1-4
v_call: TRBV5-1
d_call: TRBD1
clone_size: .
cdr3_aa: CASSLDRESEKLFF
cdr3_nt: TGCGCCAGCAGCCTCGACAGGGAAAGTGAAAAACTGTTTTTT

j_call: TRBJ1-2
v_call: TRBV7-2
d_call: .
clone_size: .
cdr3_aa: CASSLWTTGNYGYTF
cdr3_nt: TGTGCCAGCAGCTTATGGACAACTGGTAACTATGGCTACACCTTC

j_call: TRBJ2-3
v_call: TRBV7-9
d_call: .
clone_size: .
cdr3_aa: CASSSTRGITSTDTQYF
cdr3_nt: TGTGCCAGCAGCTCGACTAGAGGCATCACTAGCACAGATACGCAGTATTTT

j_call: TRBJ1-2
v_call: TRBV10-3
d_call: TRBD1
clone_size: .
cdr3_aa: CAISEGDRGIYGYTF
cdr3_nt: TGTGCCATCAGTGAGGGGGACAGGGGTATCTATGGCTACACCTTC

j_call: TRBJ1-4
v_call: TRBV18
d_call: TRBD1
clone_size: .
cdr3_aa: CASSPTGPDQLFF
cdr3_nt: TGTGCCAGCTCACCGACAGGGCCCGATCAACTGTTTTTT

j_call: TRBJ1-5
v_call: TRBV27
d_call: .
clone_size: few
cdr3_aa: CASSLYGGGNQPQHF
cdr3_nt: TGTGCCAGCAGTTTATATGGGGGGGGCAATCAGCCCCAGCATTTT

j_call: TRBJ1-1
v_call: TRBV12-3/TRBV12-4
d_call: TRBD1
clone_size: .
cdr3_aa: CASSPGAGGEAFF
cdr3_nt: TGTGCCAGCAGTCCGGGGGCAGGGGGTGAAGCTTTCTTT

j_call: TRBJ2-5
v_call: TRBV7-9
d_call: .
clone_size: .
cdr3_aa: CASSPTLGLAETQYF
cdr3_nt: TGTGCCAGCAGCCCCACCCTAGGGCTGGCGGAGACCCAGTACTTC

j_call: TRBJ1-6
v_call: TRBV5-1
d_call: .
clone_size: .
cdr3_aa: CASSSIGTAGSPLHF
cdr3_nt: TGCGCCAGCAGCTCGATAGGGACCGCCGGGTCACCCCTCCACTTT

j_call: TRBJ2-5
v_call: TRBV7-3
d_call: TRBD2
clone_size: .
cdr3_aa: CASSLSPGLGETQYF
cdr3_nt: TGTGCCAGCAGCTTATCCCCGGGACTAGGGGAGACCCAGTACTTC

j_call: TRBJ1-1
v_call: TRBV10-1
d_call: .
clone_size: .
cdr3_aa: CASADSNTEAFF
cdr3_nt: TGCGCCAGCGCCGACAGTAACACTGAAGCTTTCTTT

j_call: TRBJ1-5
v_call: TRBV28
d_call: .
clone_size: .
cdr3_aa: CASSLLSNQPQHF
cdr3_nt: TGTGCCAGCAGTCTTCTTAGCAATCAGCCCCAGCATTTT

j_call: TRBJ2-7
v_call: TRBV3-1/TRBV3-2
d_call: TRBD2
clone_size: .
cdr3_aa: CASKIGSGGPGEQYF
cdr3_nt: TGTGCCAGCAAAATTGGTAGCGGGGGCCCGGGTGAGCAGTACTTC

j_call: TRBJ1-1
v_call: TRBV3-1/TRBV3-2
d_call: .
clone_size: .
cdr3_aa: CASSQAGGVNTEAFF
cdr3_nt: TGTGCCAGCAGCCAGGCAGGAGGCGTGAACACTGAAGCTTTCTTT

j_call: TRBJ1-4
v_call: TRBV4-1
d_call: .
clone_size: .
cdr3_aa: CASSYRGVATNEKLFF
cdr3_nt: TGCGCCAGCAGCTACCGAGGAGTTGCAACTAATGAAAAACTGTTTTTT

j_call: TRBJ2-3
v_call: TRBV27
d_call: TRBD1
clone_size: .
cdr3_aa: CASSLSTGSTDTQYF
cdr3_nt: TGTGCCAGCAGTTTATCGACAGGGAGCACAGATACGCAGTATTTT

j_call: TRBJ2-7
v_call: TRBV15
d_call: TRBD1
clone_size: .
cdr3_aa: CATSGVTGGGYEQYF
cdr3_nt: TGTGCCACCAGCGGGGTTACAGGGGGCGGGTACGAGCAGTACTTC

j_call: TRBJ2-7
v_call: TRBV27
d_call: TRBD1
clone_size: few
cdr3_aa: CASSFEQGPYEQYF
cdr3_nt: TGTGCCAGCAGTTTCGAACAGGGGCCCTACGAGCAGTACTTC

j_call: TRBJ2-7
v_call: TRBV27
d_call: .
clone_size: .
cdr3_aa: CARPLDNSYEQYF
cdr3_nt: TGTGCCAGGCCTCTGGACAACTCCTACGAGCAGTACTTC

j_call: TRBJ2-1
v_call: TRBV7-2
d_call: .
clone_size: .
cdr3_aa: CASSSGLYNEQFF
cdr3_nt: TGTGCCAGCAGTTCTGGACTGTACAATGAGCAGTTCTTC

j_call: TRBJ1-2
v_call: TRBV24-1
d_call: TRBD1
clone_size: .
cdr3_aa: CATSDTGTGVSGYTF
cdr3_nt: TGTGCCACCAGTGACACCGGGACAGGGGTTAGCGGCTACACCTTC

j_call: TRBJ1-5
v_call: TRBV25-1
d_call: TRBD1
clone_size: .
cdr3_aa: CASSESGRGANQPQHF
cdr3_nt: TGTGCCAGCAGTGAATCAGGCAGGGGGGCGAATCAGCCCCAGCATTTT

j_call: TRBJ2-7
v_call: TRBV2
d_call: TRBD1
clone_size: .
cdr3_aa: CASRGTGAHEQYF
cdr3_nt: TGTGCCAGCAGGGGGACAGGGGCCCACGAGCAGTACTTC

j_call: TRBJ1-5
v_call: TRBV29-1
d_call: .
clone_size: .
cdr3_aa: CSVGQGIDQPQHF
cdr3_nt: TGCAGCGTTGGTCAGGGAATCGATCAGCCCCAGCATTTT

j_call: TRBJ2-1
v_call: TRBV24-1
d_call: TRBD2
clone_size: .
cdr3_aa: CATRPTSGRDNEQFF
cdr3_nt: TGTGCCACCAGGCCAACTAGCGGGAGAGATAATGAGCAGTTCTTC

j_call: TRBJ2-1
v_call: TRBV13
d_call: .
clone_size: .
cdr3_aa: CASSPPRGYSYNEQFF
cdr3_nt: TGTGCCAGCAGCCCTCCCCGAGGCTACTCCTACAATGAGCAGTTCTTC

j_call: TRBJ2-6
v_call: TRBV28
d_call: TRBD1
clone_size: .
cdr3_aa: CASSTGGRSSGANVLTF
cdr3_nt: TGTGCCAGCAGTACAGGGGGCCGATCCTCTGGGGCCAACGTCCTGACTTTC

j_call: TRBJ2-3
v_call: TRBV28
d_call: .
clone_size: once
cdr3_aa: CASSPPETGGDTQYF
cdr3_nt: TGTGCCAGCAGTCCCCCCGAGACAGGCGGAGATACGCAGTATTTT

j_call: TRBJ2-7
v_call: TRBV4-2
d_call: .
clone_size: few
cdr3_aa: CASSQELDRREQYF
cdr3_nt: TGTGCCAGCAGCCAAGAACTGGACAGACGGGAGCAGTACTTC

j_call: TRBJ2-5
v_call: TRBV6-1
d_call: TRBD1
clone_size: .
cdr3_aa: CASSVNRGLLQETQYF
cdr3_nt: TGTGCCAGCAGTGTAAACAGGGGATTGCTCCAAGAGACCCAGTACTTC

j_call: TRBJ2-5
v_call: TRBV5-4
d_call: TRBD2
clone_size: .
cdr3_aa: CASSLVPGGVETQYF
cdr3_nt: TGTGCCAGCAGCTTGGTTCCTGGGGGGGTAGAGACCCAGTACTTC

j_call: TRBJ2-7
v_call: TRBV20-1
d_call: .
clone_size: few
cdr3_aa: CSASLRYEQYF
cdr3_nt: TGCAGTGCTAGTTTGCGGTACGAGCAGTACTTC

j_call: TRBJ1-1
v_call: TRBV19
d_call: .
clone_size: .
cdr3_aa: CASSHRVNTEAFF
cdr3_nt: TGTGCCAGTAGTCACAGAGTGAACACTGAAGCTTTCTTT

j_call: TRBJ1-2
v_call: TRBV3-1/TRBV3-2
d_call: TRBD1
clone_size: .
cdr3_aa: CASSQGQGGYTF
cdr3_nt: TGTGCCAGCAGCCAAGGACAGGGAGGCTACACCTTC

j_call: TRBJ1-1
v_call: TRBV3-1/TRBV3-2
d_call: .
clone_size: .
cdr3_aa: CASSPAVTAEAFF
cdr3_nt: TGTGCCAGCAGCCCGGCCGTGACCGCTGAAGCTTTCTTT

j_call: TRBJ2-7
v_call: TRBV5-6
d_call: TRBD1
clone_size: .
cdr3_aa: CASSNDRGRRDF
cdr3_nt: TGTGCCAGCAGTAACGACAGGGGGCGCAGGGACTTC

j_call: TRBJ1-1
v_call: TRBV6-5
d_call: .
clone_size: .
cdr3_aa: CASRTWDTEAFF
cdr3_nt: TGTGCCAGCAGAACCTGGGACACTGAAGCTTTCTTT

j_call: TRBJ1-4
v_call: TRBV5-4
d_call: TRBD1
clone_size: .
cdr3_aa: CASSSGTGGEKLFF
cdr3_nt: TGTGCCAGCAGCTCAGGGACAGGGGGAGAAAAACTGTTTTTT

j_call: TRBJ1-1
v_call: TRBV2
d_call: TRBD1
clone_size: .
cdr3_aa: CASSGTPGQGVDTEAFF
cdr3_nt: TGTGCCAGCAGTGGAACCCCGGGACAGGGGGTTGACACTGAAGCTTTCTTT

j_call: TRBJ2-1
v_call: TRBV7-2
d_call: .
clone_size: .
cdr3_aa: CASSQPGAGNYEQFF
cdr3_nt: TGTGCCAGCAGCCAACCGGGGGCGGGTAACTATGAGCAGTTCTTC

j_call: TRBJ2-7
v_call: TRBV18
d_call: TRBD2
clone_size: .
cdr3_aa: CASSPPSGDSYEQYF
cdr3_nt: TGTGCCAGCTCACCACCGAGCGGGGATTCCTACGAGCAGTACTTC

j_call: TRBJ2-3
v_call: TRBV3-1/TRBV3-2
d_call: .
clone_size: .
cdr3_aa: CASSQEGLDTQYF
cdr3_nt: TGTGCCAGCAGCCAAGAGGGCTTAGATACGCAGTATTTT

j_call: TRBJ2-2
v_call: TRBV4-3
d_call: .
clone_size: .
cdr3_aa: CASSQEWGRYGTGELFF
cdr3_nt: TGCGCCAGCAGCCAAGAATGGGGCCGCTATGGGACCGGGGAGCTGTTTTTT

j_call: TRBJ1-6
v_call: TRBV19
d_call: .
clone_size: .
cdr3_aa: CASSDDRGDSPLHF
cdr3_nt: TGTGCCAGTAGTGACGACAGAGGGGATTCACCCCTCCACTTT

j_call: TRBJ1-5
v_call: TRBV10-3
d_call: .
clone_size: .
cdr3_aa: CAIGPQAQQPQHF
cdr3_nt: TGTGCCATCGGTCCCCAGGCCCAACAGCCCCAGCATTTT

j_call: TRBJ1-2
v_call: TRBV2
d_call: .
clone_size: .
cdr3_aa: CARLIGGYGYTF
cdr3_nt: TGTGCCAGGCTGATCGGGGGCTATGGCTACACCTTC

j_call: TRBJ2-2
v_call: TRBV6-4
d_call: .
clone_size: .
cdr3_aa: CASSDHTNTGELFF
cdr3_nt: TGTGCCAGCAGTGACCACACCAACACCGGGGAGCTGTTTTTT

j_call: TRBJ2-5
v_call: TRBV11-3
d_call: TRBD1
clone_size: few
cdr3_aa: CASSFGTEVFQETQYF
cdr3_nt: TGTGCCAGCAGCTTCGGGACAGAGGTATTCCAAGAGACCCAGTACTTC

j_call: TRBJ1-5
v_call: TRBV6-5
d_call: .
clone_size: .
cdr3_aa: CASSSEYSGQPQHF
cdr3_nt: TGTGCCAGCAGTTCCGAGTATTCGGGTCAGCCCCAGCATTTT

j_call: TRBJ1-2
v_call: TRBV11-2
d_call: .
clone_size: .
cdr3_aa: CASSLGQTGTLYGYTF
cdr3_nt: TGTGCCAGCAGCTTAGGACAAACAGGGACCCTGTATGGCTACACCTTC

j_call: TRBJ2-5
v_call: TRBV19
d_call: TRBD1
clone_size: .
cdr3_aa: CASSPRRSRDRGRQETQYF
cdr3_nt: TGTGCCAGTAGCCCGCGCAGGTCCCGGGACAGGGGGCGGCAAGAGACCCAGTACTTC

j_call: TRBJ2-7
v_call: TRBV5-4
d_call: TRBD1
clone_size: few
cdr3_aa: CASSPNPTGGYYEQYF
cdr3_nt: TGTGCCAGCAGCCCGAACCCGACAGGGGGTTACTACGAGCAGTACTTC